The T cell receptor (beta chain) under discussion was sequenced for a study of T cell changes during pregnancy in multiple sclerosis. This CDR3 has 12 residues. Trimming cost V 1 base and J 10 bases, with 8 bases left between them. Germline V lookup: CDR1 SGHVS, CDR2 FNYEAQ. TCRdb keeps only in-frame clones here, not all; method: immunoSEQ multiplex PCR. The table lists 20,000 to 25,000 clones, around 89% of them singletons. This chain joins TRBV7-6 and TRBJ2-1; D perhaps matches TRBD2 (6 bases). The sequence came from a female donor with multiple sclerosis, enrolled in a pregnancy study. The material sequenced was CD8+ T cells from peripheral blood mononuclear cells, taken in the first trimester of pregnancy. The CDR3 coding sequence is TGTGCCAGCAGCTTAGTACGGGGGGAGCAGTTCTTC. This sequence encodes CASSLVRGEQFF. The full variable domain, rest sourced from reference TRBV7-6 and TRBJ2-1, is GAGVSQSPRYKVTKRGQDVALRCDPISGHVSLYWYRQALGQGPEFLTYFNYEAQQDKSGLPNDRFSAERPEGSISTLTIQRTEQRDSAMYRCASSLVRGEQFFGPGTRLTVL.